Each of the 5 T cell receptor beta chains below was sequenced from the same sample in a study of CD8+CD57+ T cells in acquired aplastic anemia. Investigators profiled TCR beta VDJ and CDR3 from genomic DNA template. TCRdb redid the calling of the reads with MiXCR, one entry per CDR3 protein. The data show 250,000 to 350,000 distinct CDR3 sequences, 45% to 70% seen once. What was sequenced was sorted CD4+, CD8+, or CD8+CD57+ T cells (not recorded which) from PBMCs. Receptor source: a human donor with severe aplastic anemia or a healthy control (not recorded which).

This clonotype was recorded at least ten times. V gene TRBV20-1 combines with J gene TRBJ2-1, with 8 bases lining up with TRBD2. The germline V gene has CDR1 DFQATT and CDR2 SNEGSKA (reference sequence). J gave up 4 bases and V 0 bases, and 5 bases lay outside the gene matches. The length of the CDR3 is 15 residues. The CDR3 nucleotides are TGCAGTGCTAGAGACGGGACTAGGGGGTACAATGAGCAGTTCTTC. Translated: CSARDGTRGYNEQFF.

This clonotype occurred many times. The chain couples TRBV5-8 to TRBJ1-6; D is possibly TRBD1 (5 bases). Trimming pared 1 base from V and 0 bases from J, leaving 20 bases between. Looked up from germline, CDR1 is SGHTS and CDR2 is YDEGEE. The CDR3 covers 20 residues. CDR3 in DNA: TGTGCCAGCAGCTTGAAGGATAGGGACTGGAAAACCTCCTATAATTCACCCCTCCACTTT. Amino acids: CASSLKDRDWKTSYNSPLHF.

This clonotype was found many times. This sequence joins TRBV12-3 or TRBV12-4 and TRBJ1-3, with D uncertain. The CDR3 spans 17 residues. Trimming stripped 6 bases from V and 0 bases from J, with 18 bases between. The CDR3 coding sequence is TGTGCCAGCAGGACGGGTCCGGAGGGTAACTCTGGAAACACCATATATTTT. The encoded protein is CASRTGPEGNSGNTIYF.

Comments on this clonotype: A much larger clonotype is one base distant, so this may be a read error. The CDR3 sequence is CASGVGTGMSDQPQHF. As DNA, the CDR3 is TGTGCCAGCGGCGTTGGTACAGGGATGAGTGATCAGCCCCAGCATTTT. This sequence joins TRBV9 and TRBJ1-5; a weak D match, TRBD1 (6 bases). Germline values: CDR1 SGDLS, CDR2 YYNGEE. The length of the CDR3 is 16 residues.

The DNA of the CDR3 is TGTGCCACCAGTGGTCAAACGCACTCCTACAATGAGCAGTTCTTC. Amino acids: CATSGQTHSYNEQFF. The chain carries TRBV24-1 and TRBJ2-1; no reliable D call. V was trimmed by 5 bases and J by 0 bases, leaving 10 bases between them. Per germline, CDR1 KGHDR and CDR2 SFDVKD. The CDR3 runs to 15 residues.